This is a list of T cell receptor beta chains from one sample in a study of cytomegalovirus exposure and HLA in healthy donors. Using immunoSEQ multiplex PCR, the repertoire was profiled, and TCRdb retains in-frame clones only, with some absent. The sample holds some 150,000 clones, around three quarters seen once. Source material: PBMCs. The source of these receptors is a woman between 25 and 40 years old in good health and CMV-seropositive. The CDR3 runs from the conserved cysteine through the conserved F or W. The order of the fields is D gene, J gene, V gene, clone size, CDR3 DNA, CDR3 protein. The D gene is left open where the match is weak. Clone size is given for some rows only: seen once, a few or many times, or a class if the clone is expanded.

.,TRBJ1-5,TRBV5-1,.,TGCGCCAGCAGCCCCAAGGCGGGAAATCAGCCCCAGCATTTT,CASSPKAGNQPQHF
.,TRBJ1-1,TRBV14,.,TGTGCCAGCAGCCAAGATCCCCAGGGAAGGGCTGAAGCTTTCTTT,CASSQDPQGRAEAFF
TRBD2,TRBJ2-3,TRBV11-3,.,TGTGCCAGCAGCACCCAGCGACTAGCGGGAAGAACAGATACGCAGTATTTT,CASSTQRLAGRTDTQYF
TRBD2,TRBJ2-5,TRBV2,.,TGTGCCAGCAGTGTCCAGACTAGCGGCCAAGAGACCCAGTACTTC,CASSVQTSGQETQYF
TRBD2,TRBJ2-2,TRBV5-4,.,TGTGCCAGCAGCTTGGCTCGGGGGGCCGGGGAGCTGTTTTTT,CASSLARGAGELFF
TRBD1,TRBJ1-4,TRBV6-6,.,TGTGCCAGCAGTGGACAGGGCGCCCTAAATGAAAAACTGTTTTTT,CASSGQGALNEKLFF
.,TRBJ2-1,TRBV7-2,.,TGTGCCAGCAGCCAATATACAAGGGAGGAGCAGTTCTTC,CASSQYTREEQFF
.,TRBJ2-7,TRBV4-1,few,TGCGCCAGCAGCCAAAGCAATACCTACGAGCAGTACTTC,CASSQSNTYEQYF
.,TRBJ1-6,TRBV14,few,TGTGCCAGCAGCCTCGACAAAACAAATTCACCCCTCCACTTT,CASSLDKTNSPLHF
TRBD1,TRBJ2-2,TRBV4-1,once,TGCGCCAGCAGAAAACCGGGACAGGGGTTCACCGGGGAGCTGTTTTTT,CASRKPGQGFTGELFF
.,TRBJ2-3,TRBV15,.,TGTGCCACCAGCTCCACAGCCACAGATACGCAGTATTTT,CATSSTATDTQYF
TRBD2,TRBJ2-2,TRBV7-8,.,TGTGCCAGCAGCTTAGGGTCTAGCGGGAGGGGCACCGGGGAGCTGTTTTTT,CASSLGSSGRGTGELFF
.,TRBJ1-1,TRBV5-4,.,TGTGCCAGCAGCTCGACCCAGCTAGGCACTGAAGCTTTCTTT,CASSSTQLGTEAFF
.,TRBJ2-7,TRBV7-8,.,.,CASSFGTGNLYF
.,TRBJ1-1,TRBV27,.,TGTGCCAGCAGCCCTGACTGGATGAACACTGAAGCTTTCTTT,CASSPDWMNTEAFF
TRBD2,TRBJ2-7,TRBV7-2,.,TGTGCCAGCAGCTTAGGGGGTGGGGGGGGCGAGCAGTACTTC,CASSLGGGGGEQYF
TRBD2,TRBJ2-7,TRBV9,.,TGTGCCAGCAGCGTTGAGCGGGATTCCTACGAGCAGTACTTC,CASSVERDSYEQYF
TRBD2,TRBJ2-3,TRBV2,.,TGTGCCAGCAGCCTGGGACTAGCAGCAGATACGCAGTATTTT,CASSLGLAADTQYF
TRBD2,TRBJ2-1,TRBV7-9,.,TGTGCCAGCAGCACCCGGGACTACTCCAATGAGCAGTTCTTC,CASSTRDYSNEQFF
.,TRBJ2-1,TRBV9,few,TGTGCCAGCAGCGTAGTTGCGGGGGCGGACAATGAGCAGTTCTTC,CASSVVAGADNEQFF
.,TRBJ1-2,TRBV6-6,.,TGTGCCAGCAGGCATGTAGGACAGAACTATGGCTACACCTTC,CASRHVGQNYGYTF
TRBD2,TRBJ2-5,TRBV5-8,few,TGTGCCAGCAGAGCCGGGACTAGCGGGGGGATAAAAGAGACCCAGTACTTC,CASRAGTSGGIKETQYF
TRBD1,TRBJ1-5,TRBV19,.,TGTGCCAGTAGTTCGATACCGGGACAGGGTTATAGCAATCAGCCCCAGCATTTT,CASSSIPGQGYSNQPQHF
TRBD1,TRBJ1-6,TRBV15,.,TGTGCCACCGTGGGGGACAGGGATAATTCACCCCTCCACTTT,CATVGDRDNSPLHF
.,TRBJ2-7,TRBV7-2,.,TGTGCCAGCAGCCCCGGTCCCCAGGGATACGAGCAGTACTTC,CASSPGPQGYEQYF
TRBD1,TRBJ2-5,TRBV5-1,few,TGCGCCAGCAGCGTAAACAGGGGGCAGGAGTGGGACTTC,CASSVNRGQEWDF
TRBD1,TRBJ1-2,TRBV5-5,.,TGTGCCAGCAGCTTGGAAGGGGGCTATATCTATGGCTACACCTTC,CASSLEGGYIYGYTF
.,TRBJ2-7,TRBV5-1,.,TGTGCCAGCAGCTTCATCTCCTACGAGCAGTACTTC,CASSFISYEQYF
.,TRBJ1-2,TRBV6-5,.,TGTGCCAGCAGCCCAGCGGGGTACTATGGCTACACCTTC,CASSPAGYYGYTF
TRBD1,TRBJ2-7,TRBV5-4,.,TGTGCCAGCAGCTCTCCGGACAGGGCAGGCGAGCAGTACTTC,CASSSPDRAGEQYF
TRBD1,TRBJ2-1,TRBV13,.,TGTGCCAGCAGCCCCGGGACAGGGGCCAGCTCCTACAATGAGCAGTTCTTC,CASSPGTGASSYNEQFF